The 19 T cell receptor beta chains in this list originate from one sample, sequenced in a study of prognosis after radiotherapy for stage I lung cancer. TCR beta CDR3 was amplified from genomic DNA by two-round multiplex PCR. First-round PCR amplification was performed with primers specific to each TRBV and TRBJ gene. TCRdb reprocessed the multiplex PCR reads with MiXCR, giving one entry per CDR3 protein. The table includes more than 25,000 distinct CDR3 sequences, about 34% detected once. The sample was PBMCs, taken before or after stereotactic body radiation therapy (not recorded which). These receptors originate from a donor aged 50 or older with non-small cell lung cancer.

Turning to this clonotype: A much larger clonotype is one base distant, so this may be a read error. CDR3 sequence reads: CAISKGGLVNEQFF. CDR3 nucleotides: TGTGCCATCAGCAAGGGAGGTCTGGTTAATGAGCAGTTCTTC. The chain is built from TRBV10-3 and TRBJ2-1, with a tentative D call TRBD2 (6 bases). Trimming left V 6 bases short and J 7 bases short, with 16 bases between. Germline loops: CDR1 ENHRY, CDR2 SYGVKD. The CDR3 length is 14 residues.

The V gene is TRBV6-1, the J gene TRBJ2-7; 9 nucleotides line up with TRBD1. Germline V lookup: CDR1 MNHNS, CDR2 SASEGT. This CDR3 is 13 amino acids long. The ends lost 7 bases at V and 3 bases at J; junction bases unmatched: 4. The CDR3 spells CASIDRGSYEQYF. In nucleotides, the CDR3 is TGTGCCAGCATCGACAGGGGGAGCTACGAGCAGTACTTC.

The table lists this clonotype with many counts. J is TRBJ1-2 and V is TRBV28; TRBD1 might be the D (6 bases). Germline CDR1 and CDR2: MDHEN and SYDVKM. This CDR3 is 13 amino acids long. Trimming stripped 6 bases from V and 3 bases from J, with 11 bases between. The CDR3 loop is CASRRQADYGYTF. CDR3 bases: TGTGCCAGCAGGCGACAGGCTGACTATGGCTACACCTTC.

Notes on this clonotype: The junction departs from germline at one end; a sequencing error may be responsible. This rearrangement joins TRBV6-2 or TRBV6-3 to TRBJ2-3, with 13 bases matching TRBD2. Germline V CDR1 and CDR2: MNHEY, SVGEGT. The CDR3 spans 16 residues. CDR3 sequence reads: CASSLTSGRVTDTKYF. The DNA of the CDR3 is TGTGCCAGCAGCCTAACTAGCGGGAGGGTCACAGATACGAAGTATTTT.

Ten or more counts support this clonotype. The chain joins TRBV7-2 to TRBJ2-3, with 8 bases aligning to TRBD2. The CDR3 runs to 18 residues. V was clipped by 0 bases and J by 2 bases; unmatched bases: 10. The germline gives CDR1 SGHTA, CDR2 FQGNSA. The CDR3 loop is CASSLAPWSGRPTDTQYF. The CDR3 region has the DNA TGTGCCAGCAGCTTAGCCCCGTGGAGCGGGAGACCCACAGATACGCAGTATTTT.

This clonotype was seen repeatedly, ten times or more. The J gene is TRBJ1-2, the V gene TRBV6-1; D might be TRBD1 (5 bases). The CDR3 has 13 residues. The V end lost 4 bases, the J end lost 7 bases, and 13 bases lay between the germline ends. Germline CDR1 reads MNHNS; CDR2 reads SASEGT. The CDR3 region is CASSAPGGSGYTF. In nucleotides, the CDR3 is TGTGCCAGCAGTGCCCCCGGGGGTAGTGGCTACACCTTC.

This clonotype was observed many times. V and J are TRBV6-1 and TRBJ2-1; 8 nucleotides agree with TRBD1. The V gene's germline CDR1 is MNHNS and CDR2 SASEGT. Trimming cost V 7 bases and J 2 bases; bases outside gene matches: 10. CDR3 size: 16 residues. CDR3 in amino acids: CASIRILTGAYNEQFF. CDR3 DNA: TGTGCCAGCATAAGGATCTTGACAGGGGCCTACAATGAGCAGTTCTTC.

Of note for this clonotype: Given a much more abundant clone one base away, this may be a read error. The chain joins TRBV29-1 to TRBJ1-2, with D tentatively TRBD1 (6 bases). V was trimmed by 6 bases and J by 2 bases, leaving 19 bases between them. Germline loops: CDR1 SQVTM, CDR2 ANQGSEA. This CDR3 has 15 residues. CDR3 bases: TGCAGCGTGACCGGGACAACACGTATCAACTATGGCTACACCTTC. This gives the protein CSVTGTTRINYGYTF.

In this sample, this clonotype turned up many times. This sequence joins TRBV18 and TRBJ2-5; TRBD2 is a possible D gene (6 bases). Trimming took 3 bases from V and 4 from J, leaving 9 bases between them. The germline CDR1 and CDR2 sequences are KGHSH and LQKENI. The CDR3 has 13 residues. The CDR3 DNA follows: TGTGCCAGCTCACCCAGGAGGGGAGAGACCCAGTACTTC. It is translated as CASSPRRGETQYF.

V is TRBV12-3 or TRBV12-4 and J is TRBJ2-2; D gene unclear. CDR3 length: 16 residues. The V end lost 5 bases, the J end lost 2 bases, and 15 bases lay between the germline ends. In nucleotides, the CDR3 is TGTGCCAGCAGTCCCCCTCGGGTCGGAAACACCGGGGAGCTGTTTTTT. Protein product: CASSPPRVGNTGELFF.

The rearrangement joins TRBV6-5 to TRBJ2-3; D possibly corresponds to TRBD1 (5 bases). CDR3 length equals 13 residues. Per the germline V gene, CDR1 is MNHEY and CDR2 is SVGAGI. Trimming took off 4 bases at V and 3 bases at J, with 8 bases between the two ends. The chain's CDR3 is CASSFPGTDTQYF. The CDR3 region has the DNA TGTGCCAGCAGTTTTCCAGGGACAGATACGCAGTATTTT.

This clonotype was observed many times. The genes are TRBV7-9 and TRBJ2-7, with 7 bases that match TRBD2. CDR1 is SEHNR and CDR2 is FQNEAQ in the germline V gene (reference sequence). Losses at the gene ends were 7 bases for V and 6 bases for J; bases not matched to a gene: 12. The CDR3 spans 14 residues. The CDR3 sequence: CASKRGGIRPEQYF. The CDR3 DNA reads TGTGCCAGCAAACGGGGAGGGATTCGACCCGAGCAGTACTTC.

This clonotype was picked up a small number of times. This chain uses TRBV12-3 or TRBV12-4 with TRBJ2-4; weak D call: TRBD2 (5 bases). This CDR3 spans 13 amino acids. Trimming took off 6 bases at V and 6 bases at J, with 12 bases between the two ends. CDR3 in DNA: TGTGCCAGCAGCACCGACCGGGGAAACATTCAGTACTTC. It encodes CASSTDRGNIQYF.

To note about this clonotype: A much larger clone sits a single nucleotide away, making a read error possible. The V call is TRBV20-1, the J call TRBJ2-7; D is possibly TRBD2 (6 bases). Gene TRBJ2-5 matches the end of the DNA better, so the J call may be wrong. Germline CDR1 DFQATT, CDR2 SNEGSKA (reference sequence). The CDR3 runs to 13 residues. CDR3 residues: CSARLARKETQYF. The CDR3 DNA sequence: TGCAGTGCTAGACTAGCGAGGAAAGAGACCCAGTACTTC.

Ten or more counts support this clonotype. The chain recombines TRBV30 with TRBJ2-1; perhaps D is TRBD1 or TRBD2 (5 bases each). Trimming cost V 2 bases and J 8 bases, with 19 bases left between them. Germline V lookup: CDR1 GTSNPN, CDR2 SVGIG (reference sequence). This CDR3 spans 15 amino acids. The CDR3 sequence is CAWSPQGYAGDEQFF. In DNA form, the CDR3 reads TGTGCCTGGAGTCCCCAGGGTTACGCCGGGGATGAGCAGTTCTTC.

A note on this clonotype: An end of the junction does not agree with germline; a read error may underlie this. The CDR3 region has the DNA TGCGCCAGCAGCTTCGTGAGCTCCTACAATGATCAGTTCTTC. It encodes CASSFVSSYNDQFF. J is TRBJ2-1 and V is TRBV5-1; D remains ambiguous. CDR3 length: 14 amino acids. Germline lookup yields CDR1 SGHRS and CDR2 YFSETQ.

The rearrangement uses TRBV9 and TRBJ2-2, with 7 bases that match TRBD1. The CDR3 is 19 amino acids. J lost 4 bases, V lost 0 bases, and 15 bases had no gene match. Germline-derived CDR1 and CDR2 are SGDLS and YYNGEE. In DNA form, the CDR3 reads TGTGCCAGCAGCGTAGAGGGAACAGGGGCAGACAGAGGCACCGGGGAGCTGTTTTTT. As protein: CASSVEGTGADRGTGELFF.

This clonotype was seen ten or more times. The chain combines TRBV6-1 with TRBJ1-1; no definite D call. The CDR3 has 14 amino acids. V was shortened by 5 bases and J by 5 bases, with 15 bases between the two germline ends. CDR1 and CDR2 (germline): MNHNS, SASEGT. The CDR3 DNA sequence: TGTGCCAGCAGTACGGGCGGCCTGGGAACTGAAGCTTTCTTT. Translating it yields CASSTGGLGTEAFF.

This clonotype was detected many times. The chain recombines TRBV7-2 with TRBJ2-2; D is unclear. CDR1 and CDR2 from the germline V gene are SGHTA and FQGNSA. V dropped 2 bases and J dropped 7 bases, with 11 bases sitting between them. The CDR3 sequence is 14 residues long. CDR3 DNA: TGTGCCAGCAGCTTACGGCTAGTAAGCGGGGAGCTGTTTTTT. It codes for CASSLRLVSGELFF.